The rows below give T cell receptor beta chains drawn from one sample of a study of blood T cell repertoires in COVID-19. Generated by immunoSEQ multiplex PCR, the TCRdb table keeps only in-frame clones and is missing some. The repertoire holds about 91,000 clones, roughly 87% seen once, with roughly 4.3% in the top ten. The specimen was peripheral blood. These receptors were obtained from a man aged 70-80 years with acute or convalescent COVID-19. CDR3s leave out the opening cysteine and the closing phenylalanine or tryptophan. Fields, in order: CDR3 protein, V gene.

cdr3_aa: ASSAGNYNEQF
v_call: TRBV5-1

cdr3_aa: ATRTGNYGYT
v_call: TRBV19

cdr3_aa: ASRGFREGPLH
v_call: TRBV6-4

cdr3_aa: ASRPGQGDNSPLH
v_call: TRBV6-4

cdr3_aa: ASSATLSSPLH
v_call: TRBV19

cdr3_aa: ASSLPADRGNQPQH
v_call: TRBV7-3

cdr3_aa: ASSLEGFGNQPQH
v_call: TRBV5-1

cdr3_aa: ASSLDQGPNYGYT
v_call: TRBV11-2

cdr3_aa: ASSSTGYGYT
v_call: TRBV19

cdr3_aa: ASSPGTPYNEQF
v_call: TRBV27

cdr3_aa: AISGQGETGQPQH
v_call: TRBV10-3

cdr3_aa: ASSSPPGTRRTEQY
v_call: TRBV5-1

cdr3_aa: ASSIGGGTSIEQF
v_call: TRBV19

cdr3_aa: ATRPRGFAPLH
v_call: TRBV15

cdr3_aa: ASRLGLNYGYT
v_call: TRBV2

cdr3_aa: ASSLVATGRNTEAF
v_call: TRBV7-8

cdr3_aa: APPRGNEQF
v_call: TRBV6-5

cdr3_aa: ASSHGLVSRNGELF
v_call: TRBV3-1/TRBV3-2

cdr3_aa: ASSMGTGFTDTQY
v_call: TRBV11-3

cdr3_aa: ASSAGGDTQY
v_call: TRBV9

cdr3_aa: ASRRGLVNTEAF
v_call: TRBV28

cdr3_aa: ASRDTDQPQH
v_call: TRBV10-2

cdr3_aa: ASSPAGGGAPGELF
v_call: TRBV7-8

cdr3_aa: ASSSTGATSNEQF
v_call: TRBV6-2/TRBV6-3

cdr3_aa: ASSAQEQGIYSNQPQH
v_call: TRBV7-9

cdr3_aa: ASSPLYEGGEAF
v_call: TRBV2

cdr3_aa: ASSSRATNTGELF
v_call: TRBV11-3

cdr3_aa: ASYPGQGFAEAF
v_call: TRBV6-5

cdr3_aa: AISESTGTSPLH
v_call: TRBV10-3

cdr3_aa: ATKDTLTDTQY
v_call: TRBV24-1

cdr3_aa: AISDLGIPQH
v_call: TRBV10-3

cdr3_aa: AWDDRLTSYGYT
v_call: TRBV30

cdr3_aa: ASTPTGGAIYGYT
v_call: TRBV6-5

cdr3_aa: ASSGGTGGRGNTIY
v_call: TRBV2

cdr3_aa: ASTTGRAGVGTGELF
v_call: TRBV28

cdr3_aa: ASSLQGVIQPQH
v_call: TRBV28

cdr3_aa: ASYRDTTGTQY
v_call: TRBV28

cdr3_aa: ASSERSINYGYT
v_call: TRBV6-1